The next 9 T cell receptor beta chains were all read from a single sample in a study of neurological immune-mediated disorders. TCRdb reprocessed the 5' RACE reads with MiXCR, giving one entry per CDR3 protein. The sample holds about 24,000 distinct CDR3 sequences, 6.5% to 8% seen once. The specimen was PBMCs. These receptors all come from a woman aged 35 to 49 in good health.

This clonotype has a count of ten or more. This chain links TRBV6-5 with TRBJ2-7; a possible D gene is TRBD1 (5 bases). The CDR3 has 11 amino acids. Trimming took 8 bases from V and 4 from J, leaving 9 bases between them. Germline loops: CDR1 MNHEY, CDR2 SVGAGI. The CDR3 region is CASQDSYEQYF. In DNA, the CDR3 is TGTGCCAGCCAAGACAGTTACGAGCAGTACTTC.

There are many counts of this clonotype. The chain uses TRBV24-1 and TRBJ2-2; 8 bases align to TRBD1. This CDR3 comprises 18 residues. With V trimmed by 5 bases and J by 7 bases, 17 bases remained unmatched. Looked up from germline, CDR1 is KGHDR and CDR2 is SFDVKD. The CDR3 DNA sequence: TGTGCCACCAGTGTTAAACAGGGGGAAAGGCCTTCCCGCGGGGAGCTGTTTTTT. Translating it yields CATSVKQGERPSRGELFF.

This clonotype was observed many times. This chain joins TRBV19 and TRBJ2-1; 9 bases fit TRBD2. V lost 6 bases to trimming and J lost 3 bases; unmatched junction nucleotides: 6. The CDR3 length is 15 residues. Germline V gene lookup returns CDR1 LNHDA and CDR2 SQIVND (reference sequence). The CDR3 protein is CASSRTSVLYNEQFF. The CDR3 DNA is TGTGCCAGTAGCAGGACTAGCGTACTCTACAATGAGCAGTTCTTC.

Ten or more counts support this clonotype. This sequence joins TRBV5-1 and TRBJ2-1; 8 positions match TRBD2. This CDR3 is 16 amino acids long. The V segment lost 4 bases and the J segment 3 bases; nucleotides outside the gene matches: 9. The germline V gene encodes CDR1 SGHRS and CDR2 YFSETQ. CDR3: CASSPQVAGIYNEQFF. For the CDR3, the DNA is TGCGCCAGCAGCCCCCAAGTAGCGGGGATCTACAATGAGCAGTTCTTC.

This clonotype was picked up many times. V gene TRBV27 combines with J gene TRBJ2-7, with TRBD1 matching 7 bases. The CDR3 length is 14 residues. Germline CDR1 and CDR2: MNHEY and SMNVEV (reference sequence). Trimming took 5 bases from V and 2 from J; bases not matched to a gene: 6. This CDR3 is CASSRSGTAYEQYF. CDR3 DNA: TGTGCCAGCAGTCGCTCCGGGACAGCCTACGAGCAGTACTTC.

There are many counts of this clonotype. The chain is built from TRBV12-3 or TRBV12-4 and TRBJ1-1; D is unresolved. Between the trimmed V and J ends, which lost 6 bases and 3 bases, there was a span of 14 bases. This CDR3 is 14 amino acids long. The CDR3 nucleotides read TGTGCCAGCAGCACACGGGGTGGGGACACTGAAGCTTTCTTT. The encoded protein is CASSTRGGDTEAFF.

This clonotype was recorded many times. The chain employs TRBV5-1 and TRBJ1-1; D is possibly TRBD1 (6 bases). The ends were cut back, 2 bases at V and 0 bases at J, with 14 bases in the middle. Germline-derived CDR1 and CDR2 are SGHRS and YFSETQ. The CDR3 contains 16 residues. This CDR3 reads CASSLLSGHLNTEAFF. CDR3 sequence (DNA): TGCGCCAGCAGCTTACTGTCGGGACACCTGAACACTGAAGCTTTCTTT.

Ten or more counts support this clonotype. The CDR3 nucleotides read TGCAGTGCTAGAGATCGCCTAGCGGGAGGGACAGATACGCAGTATTTT. This encodes CSARDRLAGGTDTQYF. The rearrangement links TRBV20-1 to TRBJ2-3; 12 nucleotides align to TRBD2. Germline V gene data show CDR1 as DFQATT and CDR2 as SNEGSKA (reference sequence). V gave up 0 bases and J gave up 3 bases; unmatched junction bases: 4. This CDR3 contains 16 residues.

This clonotype is classed as medium-sized. CDR3 bases: TGCAGTGCCACCCCGACCAGGGGAAGTACAGATACGCAGTATTTT. Its translation: CSATPTRGSTDTQYF. J is TRBJ2-3 and V is TRBV20-1, with D possibly being TRBD1 (6 bases). Germline loops: CDR1 DFQATT, CDR2 SNEGSKA (reference sequence). Trimming stripped 6 bases from V and 3 bases from J, with 19 bases between. The CDR3 runs to 15 residues.